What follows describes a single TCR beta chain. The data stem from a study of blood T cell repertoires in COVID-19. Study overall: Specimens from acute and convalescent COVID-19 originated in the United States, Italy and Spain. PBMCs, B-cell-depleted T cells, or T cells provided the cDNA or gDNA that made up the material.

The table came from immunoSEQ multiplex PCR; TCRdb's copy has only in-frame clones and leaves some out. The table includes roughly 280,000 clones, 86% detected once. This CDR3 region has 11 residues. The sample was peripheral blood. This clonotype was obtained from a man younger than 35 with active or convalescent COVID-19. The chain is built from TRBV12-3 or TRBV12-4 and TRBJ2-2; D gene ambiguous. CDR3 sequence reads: CAISSTGELFF. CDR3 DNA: TGTGCTATATCCAGCACCGGGGAGCTGTTTTTT.